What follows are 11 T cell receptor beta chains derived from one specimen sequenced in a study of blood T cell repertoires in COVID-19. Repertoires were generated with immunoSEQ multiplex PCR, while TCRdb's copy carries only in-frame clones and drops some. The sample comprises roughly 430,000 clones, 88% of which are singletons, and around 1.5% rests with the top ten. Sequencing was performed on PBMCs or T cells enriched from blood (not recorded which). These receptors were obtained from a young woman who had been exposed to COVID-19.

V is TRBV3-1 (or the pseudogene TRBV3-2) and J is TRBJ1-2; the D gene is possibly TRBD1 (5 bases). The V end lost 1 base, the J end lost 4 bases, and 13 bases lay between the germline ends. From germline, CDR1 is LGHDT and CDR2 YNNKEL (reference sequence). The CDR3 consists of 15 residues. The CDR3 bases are TGTGCCAGCAGCCAAGGGGGGGAAAGACTCTATGGCTACACCTTC. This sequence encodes CASSQGGERLYGYTF.

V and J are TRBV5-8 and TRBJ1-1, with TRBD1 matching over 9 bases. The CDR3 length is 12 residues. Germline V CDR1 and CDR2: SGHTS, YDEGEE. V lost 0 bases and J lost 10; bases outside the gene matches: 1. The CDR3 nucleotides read TGTGCCAGCAGCTTGGTGACAGGGGGAGCTTTCTTT. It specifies CASSLVTGGAFF. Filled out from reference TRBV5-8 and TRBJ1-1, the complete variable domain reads EAGVTQSPTHLIKTRGQQATLRCSPISGHTSVYWYQQALGLGLQFLLWYDEGEERNRGNFPPRFSGRQFPNYSSELNVNALELEDSALYLCASSLVTGGAFFGQGTRLTVV.

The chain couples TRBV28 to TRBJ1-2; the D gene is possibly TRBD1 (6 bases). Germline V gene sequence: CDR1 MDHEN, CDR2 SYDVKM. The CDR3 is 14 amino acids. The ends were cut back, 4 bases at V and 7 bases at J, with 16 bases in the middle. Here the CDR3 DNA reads TGTGCCAGCAGTTCTCGGACAGAGTCTTTTGGCTACACCTTC. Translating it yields CASSSRTESFGYTF.

CDR3 in DNA: TGCGCCAGCAGCTGGATACCGGGACTCGGAGAGACCCAGTACTTC. This encodes CASSWIPGLGETQYF. The V gene is TRBV5-1, the J gene TRBJ2-5; maybe TRBD2 (6 bases). This CDR3 comprises 15 residues. CDR1 is SGHRS, CDR2 YFSETQ, per germline. V lost 3 bases and J lost 4, with 16 bases in between.

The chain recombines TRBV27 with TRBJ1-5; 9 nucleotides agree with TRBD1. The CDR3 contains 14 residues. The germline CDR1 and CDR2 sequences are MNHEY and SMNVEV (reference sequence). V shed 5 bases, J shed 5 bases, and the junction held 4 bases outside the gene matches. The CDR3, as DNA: TGTGCCAGCAGTCGCGACAGGGGGGATCAGCCCCAGCATTTT. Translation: CASSRDRGDQPQHF.

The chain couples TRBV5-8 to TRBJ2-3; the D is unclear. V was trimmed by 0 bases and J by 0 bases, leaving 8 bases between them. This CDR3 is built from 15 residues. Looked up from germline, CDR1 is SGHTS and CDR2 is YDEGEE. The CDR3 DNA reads TGTGCCAGCAGCTTGGTTGCTAGAAGCACAGATACGCAGTATTTT. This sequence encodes CASSLVARSTDTQYF.

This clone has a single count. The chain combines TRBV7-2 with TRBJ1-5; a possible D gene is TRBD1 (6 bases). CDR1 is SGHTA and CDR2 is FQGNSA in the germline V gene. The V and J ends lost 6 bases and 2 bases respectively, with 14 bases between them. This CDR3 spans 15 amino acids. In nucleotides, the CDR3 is TGTGCCAGCAGTAATAGACAGGCCGGCAATCAGCCCCAGCATTTT. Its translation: CASSNRQAGNQPQHF.

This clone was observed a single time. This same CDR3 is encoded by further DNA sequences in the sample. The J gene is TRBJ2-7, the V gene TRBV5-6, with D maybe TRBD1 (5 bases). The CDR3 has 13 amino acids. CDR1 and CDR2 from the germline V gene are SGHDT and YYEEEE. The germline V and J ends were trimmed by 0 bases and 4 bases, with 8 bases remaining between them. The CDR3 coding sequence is TGTGCCAGCAGCTTGGTGTCAGGGTACGAGCAGTACTTC. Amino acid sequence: CASSLVSGYEQYF.

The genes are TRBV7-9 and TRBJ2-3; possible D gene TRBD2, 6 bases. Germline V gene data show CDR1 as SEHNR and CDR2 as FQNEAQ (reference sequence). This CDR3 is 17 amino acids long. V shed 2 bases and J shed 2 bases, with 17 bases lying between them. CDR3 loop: CASSLSESRDLTDTQYF. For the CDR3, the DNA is TGTGCCAGCAGCTTATCAGAATCGCGGGACCTCACAGATACGCAGTATTTT.

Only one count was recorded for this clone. The CDR3 sequence is CASSQGDIYQPQHF. CDR3 DNA sequence: TGTGCCAGCAGCCAAGGGGACATCTATCAGCCCCAGCATTTT. V is TRBV3-1 (or the pseudogene TRBV3-2) and J is TRBJ1-5; D possibly corresponds to TRBD1 (6 bases). Looked up from germline, CDR1 is LGHDT and CDR2 is YNNKEL (reference sequence). Trimming pared 1 base from V and 5 bases from J, leaving 9 bases between. The CDR3 consists of 14 residues.

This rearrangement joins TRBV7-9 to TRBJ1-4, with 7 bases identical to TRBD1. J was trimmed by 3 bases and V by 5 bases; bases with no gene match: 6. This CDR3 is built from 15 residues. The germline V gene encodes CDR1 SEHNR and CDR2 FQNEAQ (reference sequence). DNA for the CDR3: TGTGCCAGCAGCATGACAGGGTCGGCTAATGAAAAACTGTTTTTT. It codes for CASSMTGSANEKLFF.